The 19 T cell receptor beta chains below come from one sample, sequenced in a study of T-cell reconstitution after alpha-beta-depleted transplantation in children. For TCRbeta, the library was prepared with unique molecular identifiers. A single record per CDR3 protein comes from TCRdb applying MiXCR to the PCR reads. Among about 470,000 distinct CDR3 sequences listed, about 45% were seen once. Sequenced here: PBMCs, sampled before TCRalphabeta/CD19-depleted stem cell transplant. The receptors were gathered from a girl between 2 and 10 years old with aplastic anemia, due to receive a stem cell transplant.

This clonotype was seen more than once but under ten times. The chain carries TRBV27 and TRBJ2-7, with 9 bases matching TRBD1. Per germline, CDR1 MNHEY and CDR2 SMNVEV (reference sequence). The CDR3 is 14 residues long. Losses at the gene ends were 0 bases for V and 5 bases for J; bases not matched to a gene: 2. For the CDR3, the DNA is TGTGCCAGCAGTTTATCTACAGGGGGCAACGAGCAGTACTTC. Translated: CASSLSTGGNEQYF.

This clonotype was counted at least ten times. The chain links TRBV4-2 to TRBJ2-3; the match to TRBD2 covers 8 bases. The CDR3 consists of 15 residues. Looked up from germline, CDR1 is LGHNA and CDR2 is YNFKEQ. J lost 0 bases, V lost 5 bases, and 4 bases had no gene match. The DNA for the CDR3 is TGTGCCAGCAGCAAATCTAGCGGGAGCACAGATACGCAGTATTTT. The encoded protein is CASSKSSGSTDTQYF.

The rearrangement joins TRBV20-1 to TRBJ2-1; D is unclear. The CDR3 totals 16 residues. The germline gives CDR1 DFQATT, CDR2 SNEGSKA (reference sequence). Trimming took 6 bases from V and 0 from J, leaving 18 bases between them. The CDR3 is CSAPRPTSSSYNEQFF. For the CDR3, the DNA is TGCAGTGCCCCGAGACCCACCTCAAGCTCCTACAATGAGCAGTTCTTC.

This sequence joins TRBV6-2 or TRBV6-3 and TRBJ2-2, with 9 bases matching TRBD2. With 6 bases clipped from V and 5 bases from J, the junction kept 10 bases outside the gene matches. The CDR3 spans 16 residues. Germline CDR1 is MNHEY and CDR2 is SVGEGT. The CDR3 sequence is CASSHGREGRTGELFF. The CDR3 DNA follows: TGTGCCAGCAGCCACGGGCGGGAGGGCCGAACCGGGGAGCTGTTTTTT.

This chain links TRBV11-2 with TRBJ2-1; the D is unclear. This CDR3 is 15 amino acids long. Looked up from germline, CDR1 is SGHAT and CDR2 is FQNNGV. Trimming pared 5 bases from V and 0 bases from J, leaving 11 bases between. CDR3 nucleotide sequence: TGTGCCAGCAGCCCGCCTCTGAGCTCCTACAATGAGCAGTTCTTC. As protein: CASSPPLSSYNEQFF.

V is TRBV12-3 or TRBV12-4 and J is TRBJ1-1, with D possibly being TRBD1 (5 bases). The CDR3 is made up of 14 amino acids. The V gene lost 3 bases and the J gene lost 6 bases, with 14 bases spanning the gap. In DNA, the CDR3 is TGTGCCAGCAGTTTTACGGGCAGGGTGGCTGAAGCTTTCTTT. It codes for CASSFTGRVAEAFF.

The chain couples TRBV7-9 to TRBJ2-1; 11 bases line up with TRBD2. The CDR3 covers 15 residues. The V segment lost 7 bases and the J segment 4 bases; nucleotides outside the gene matches: 6. Germline-derived CDR1 and CDR2 are SEHNR and FQNEAQ (reference sequence). This CDR3 is CASMGGLAGYNEQFF. The CDR3 nucleotides read TGTGCCAGCATGGGAGGACTAGCGGGTTACAATGAGCAGTTCTTC.

V gene TRBV30 combines with J gene TRBJ1-2; D call uncertain. This CDR3 comprises 16 residues. Trimming pared 3 bases from V and 5 bases from J, leaving 22 bases between. CDR1 GTSNPN and CDR2 SVGIG come from the germline V gene (reference sequence). The CDR3 DNA reads TGTGCCTGGAGAGATGGGGTACAGACCCCTAGGTATGGCTACACCTTC. Residues: CAWRDGVQTPRYGYTF.

A few counts support this clonotype. The chain uses TRBV6-1 and TRBJ2-5, with a weak D call TRBD2 (5 bases). This CDR3 has 16 amino acids. Between the trimmed V and J ends, which lost 2 bases and 5 bases, there was a span of 18 bases. Germline V lookup: CDR1 MNHNS, CDR2 SASEGT. Here the CDR3 reads CASSESAGGPGETQYF. CDR3 coding DNA: TGTGCCAGCAGTGAATCCGCCGGAGGACCCGGGGAGACCCAGTACTTC.

The chain combines TRBV28 with TRBJ2-7; 7 positions match TRBD2. This CDR3 is built from 14 residues. The V gene end was trimmed by 7 bases and the J gene end by 2 bases; junction bases not matched to a gene: 8. Germline CDR1 is MDHEN and CDR2 is SYDVKM. CDR3 protein: CASMGGENPYEQYF. The CDR3 DNA reads TGTGCCAGCATGGGGGGGGAAAACCCCTACGAGCAGTACTTC.

This clonotype was detected only once. No conserved phenylalanine or tryptophan ends this CDR3, so it is likely a read error. V and J are TRBV5-1 and TRBJ2-1; D gene unclear. From germline, CDR1 is SGHRS and CDR2 YFSETQ. Trimming shortened V by 3 bases and J by 2 bases, and 12 bases separated the two germline ends. This CDR3 comprises 15 residues. CDR3 sequence (DNA): TGCGCCAGCAGCTGGAGTGTGAACACCTACAATGAGCAGTTCCTC. This translates into CASSWSVNTYNEQFL.

This sequence joins TRBV4-2 and TRBJ2-7; D gene unclear. Per germline, CDR1 LGHNA and CDR2 YNFKEQ. The V end lost 10 bases, the J end lost 2 bases, and 15 bases lay between the germline ends. There are 13 residues in the CDR3. The CDR3, as DNA: TGTGCCATCGGATCGAGGCTCACCTACGAGCAGTACTTC. Translated: CAIGSRLTYEQYF.

V usage is TRBV2 and J usage is TRBJ2-1; 7 bases agree with TRBD2. V lost 6 bases, J lost 10 bases, and 6 bases stayed unmatched. Germline V gene data show CDR1 as SNHLY and CDR2 as FYNNEI. The CDR3 totals 12 residues. Here the CDR3 reads CASRALAREQFF. In DNA, the CDR3 is TGTGCCAGCAGGGCACTAGCGAGAGAGCAGTTCTTC. Together with reference TRBV2 and TRBJ2-1, the CDR3 gives the full variable domain: EPEVTQTPSHQVTQMGQEVILRCVPISNHLYFYWYRQILGQKVEFLVSFYNNEISEKSEIFDDQFSVERPDGSNFTLKIRSTKLEDSAMYFCASRALAREQFFGPGTRLTVL.

This clonotype has only a few counts. The chain joins TRBV23-1 to TRBJ2-1; 11 nucleotides line up with TRBD2. TRBV23-1 is given ORF status, its function remaining uncertain. J gave up 9 bases and V 6 bases, and 10 bases lay outside the gene matches. CDR3 length: 15 amino acids. CDR3 protein: CASSPATSGSSEQFF. The CDR3 region has the DNA TGCGCCAGCAGCCCAGCAACTAGCGGGAGCTCTGAGCAGTTCTTC.

This clonotype was counted between two and nine times. The chain joins TRBV28 to TRBJ2-7; 10 nucleotides agree with TRBD1. Germline loops: CDR1 MDHEN, CDR2 SYDVKM. This CDR3 spans 15 amino acids. Trimming took 6 bases from V and 1 from J; bases not matched to a gene: 6. CDR3 sequence: CASSWRDRGSYEQYF. The CDR3 DNA sequence: TGTGCCAGCAGCTGGAGGGACAGGGGATCCTACGAGCAGTACTTC. Full variable domain (rest looked up from reference TRBV28 and TRBJ2-7): DVKVTQSSRYLVKRTGEKVFLECVQDMDHENMFWYRQDPGLGLRLIYFSYDVKMKEKGDIPEGYSVSREKKERFSLILESASTNQTSMYLCASSWRDRGSYEQYFGPGTRLTVT.

This chain uses TRBV7-8 with TRBJ1-1, with 7 nucleotides matching TRBD1. Germline V gene lookup returns CDR1 SGHVS and CDR2 FQNEAQ. The ends lost 3 bases at V and 1 base at J; junction bases unmatched: 5. The CDR3 loop spans 15 amino acids. The CDR3 loop is CASSLTGQTNTEAFF. CDR3 sequence (DNA): TGTGCCAGCAGCTTGACGGGACAGACGAACACTGAAGCTTTCTTT.

The V gene is TRBV4-1, the J gene TRBJ2-3, with 10 bases identical to TRBD2. This CDR3 region has 17 residues. CDR1 MGHRA and CDR2 YSYEKL come from the germline V gene. Unmatched junction bases numbered 6, after V lost 1 base and J lost 2 bases. Written as DNA, the CDR3 is TGCGCCAGCAGCCAAGGGGTAGCGGGAGGCTCCACAGATACGCAGTATTTT. Translating gives CASSQGVAGGSTDTQYF.

This clonotype was observed a handful of times. This chain links TRBV5-1 with TRBJ1-5, with TRBD1 matching over 7 bases. V lost 4 bases and J lost 3; bases outside the gene matches: 4. Per germline, CDR1 SGHRS and CDR2 YFSETQ. The CDR3 is made up of 14 amino acids. The CDR3 loop reads CASSATGDNQPQHF. CDR3 sequence (DNA): TGCGCCAGCAGCGCCACAGGGGACAATCAGCCCCAGCATTTT.

This chain uses TRBV20-1 with TRBJ2-7, with 13 nucleotides matching TRBD2. This CDR3 is built from 16 residues. V trimming: 5 bases; J trimming: 2 bases; junction bases outside the gene matches: 9. In germline, CDR1 is DFQATT, CDR2 SNEGSKA (reference sequence). CDR3 loop: CSAPIRGLAGPYEQYF. The CDR3 region has the DNA TGCAGTGCTCCTATTCGGGGACTAGCGGGGCCCTACGAGCAGTACTTC.